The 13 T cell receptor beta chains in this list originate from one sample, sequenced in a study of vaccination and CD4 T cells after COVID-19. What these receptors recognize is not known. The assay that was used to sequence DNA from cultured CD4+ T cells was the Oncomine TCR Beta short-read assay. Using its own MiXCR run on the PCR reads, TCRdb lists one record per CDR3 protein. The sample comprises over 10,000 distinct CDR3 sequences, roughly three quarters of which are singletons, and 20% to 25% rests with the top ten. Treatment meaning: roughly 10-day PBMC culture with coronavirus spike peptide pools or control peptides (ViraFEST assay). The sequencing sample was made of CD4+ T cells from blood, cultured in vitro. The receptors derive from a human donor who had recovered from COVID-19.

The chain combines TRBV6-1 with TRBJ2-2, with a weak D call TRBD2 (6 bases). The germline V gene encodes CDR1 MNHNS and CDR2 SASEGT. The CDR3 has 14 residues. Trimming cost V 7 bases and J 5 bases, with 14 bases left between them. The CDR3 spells CASNLGGRTGELFF. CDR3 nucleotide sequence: TGTGCCAGCAACCTCGGGGGAAGAACCGGGGAGCTGTTTTTT.

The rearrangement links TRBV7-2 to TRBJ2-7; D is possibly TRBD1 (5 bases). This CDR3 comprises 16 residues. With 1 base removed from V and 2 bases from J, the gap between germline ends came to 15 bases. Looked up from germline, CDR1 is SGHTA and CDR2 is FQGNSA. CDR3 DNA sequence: TGTGCCAGCAGCTTAGAGTTGGGCAGGGCGACCTACGAGCAGTACTTC. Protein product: CASSLELGRATYEQYF.

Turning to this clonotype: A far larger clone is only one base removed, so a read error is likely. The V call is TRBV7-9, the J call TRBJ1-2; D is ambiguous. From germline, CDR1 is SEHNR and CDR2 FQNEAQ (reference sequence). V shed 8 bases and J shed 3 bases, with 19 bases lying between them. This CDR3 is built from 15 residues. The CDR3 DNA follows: TGTGCCAGCTTATACAGTATCGGGAGCGACTATGGCTACACCTTC. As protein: CASLYSIGSDYGYTF.

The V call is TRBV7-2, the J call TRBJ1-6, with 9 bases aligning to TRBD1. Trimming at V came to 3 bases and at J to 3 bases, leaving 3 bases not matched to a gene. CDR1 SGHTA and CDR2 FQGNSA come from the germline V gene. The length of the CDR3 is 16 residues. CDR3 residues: CASSFQGQGYNSPLHF. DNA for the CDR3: TGTGCCAGCAGCTTCCAGGGACAGGGCTATAATTCACCCCTCCACTTT. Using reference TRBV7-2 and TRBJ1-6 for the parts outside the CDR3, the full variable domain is GAGVSQSPSNKVTEKGKDVELRCDPISGHTALYWYRQSLGQGLEFLIYFQGNSAPDKSGLPSDRFSAERTGGSVSTLTIQRTQQEDSAVYLCASSFQGQGYNSPLHFGNGTRLTVT.

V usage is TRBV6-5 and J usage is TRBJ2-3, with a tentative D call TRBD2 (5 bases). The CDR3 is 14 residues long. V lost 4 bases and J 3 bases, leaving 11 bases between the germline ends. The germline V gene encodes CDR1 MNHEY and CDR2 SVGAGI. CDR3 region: CASSFSRGTDTQYF. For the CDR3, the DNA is TGTGCCAGCAGTTTCTCTCGAGGGACAGATACGCAGTATTTT.

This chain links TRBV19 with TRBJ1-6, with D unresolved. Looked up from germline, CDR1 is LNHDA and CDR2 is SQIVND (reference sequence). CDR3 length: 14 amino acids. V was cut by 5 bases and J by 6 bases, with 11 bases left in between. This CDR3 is CASSAGRFNSPLHF. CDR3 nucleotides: TGTGCCAGTAGTGCTGGACGGTTTAATTCACCCCTCCACTTT.

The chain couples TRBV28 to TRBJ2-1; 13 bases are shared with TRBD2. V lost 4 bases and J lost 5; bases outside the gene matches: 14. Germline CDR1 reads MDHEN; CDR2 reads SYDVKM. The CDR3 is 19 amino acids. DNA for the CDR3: TGTGCCAGCAGTTCCCGGACTAGCGGGAGTTTTGTAACCAACAATGAGCAGTTCTTC. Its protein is CASSSRTSGSFVTNNEQFF.

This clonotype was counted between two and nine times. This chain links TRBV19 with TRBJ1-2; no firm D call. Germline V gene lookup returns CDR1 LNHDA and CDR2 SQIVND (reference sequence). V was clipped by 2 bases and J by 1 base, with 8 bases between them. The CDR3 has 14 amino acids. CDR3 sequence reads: CASSILGSNYGYTF. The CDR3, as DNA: TGTGCCAGTAGTATATTAGGAAGTAACTATGGCTACACCTTC.

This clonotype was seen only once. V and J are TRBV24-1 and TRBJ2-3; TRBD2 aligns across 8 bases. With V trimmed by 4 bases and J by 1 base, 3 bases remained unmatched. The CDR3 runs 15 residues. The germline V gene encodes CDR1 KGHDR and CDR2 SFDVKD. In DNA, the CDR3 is TGTGCCACCAGTGACAATAGCGGGGGCACAGATACGCAGTATTTT. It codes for CATSDNSGGTDTQYF.

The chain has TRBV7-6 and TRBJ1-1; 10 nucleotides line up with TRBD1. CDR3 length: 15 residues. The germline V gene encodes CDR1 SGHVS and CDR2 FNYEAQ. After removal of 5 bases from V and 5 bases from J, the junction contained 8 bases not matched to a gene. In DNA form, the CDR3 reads TGTGCCAGCAGCCCGGGACAGGGGCGGAGGACTGAAGCTTTCTTT. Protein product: CASSPGQGRRTEAFF. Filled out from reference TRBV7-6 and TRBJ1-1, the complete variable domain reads GAGVSQSPRYKVTKRGQDVALRCDPISGHVSLYWYRQALGQGPEFLTYFNYEAQQDKSGLPNDRFSAERPEGSISTLTIQRTEQRDSAMYRCASSPGQGRRTEAFFGQGTRLTVV.

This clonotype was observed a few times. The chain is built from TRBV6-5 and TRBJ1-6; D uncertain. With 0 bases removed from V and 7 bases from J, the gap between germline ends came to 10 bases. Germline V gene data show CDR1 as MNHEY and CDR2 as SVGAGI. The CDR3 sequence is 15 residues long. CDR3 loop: CASSYSGRPNSPLHF. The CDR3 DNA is TGTGCCAGCAGTTACTCTGGCAGGCCCAATTCACCCCTCCACTTT.

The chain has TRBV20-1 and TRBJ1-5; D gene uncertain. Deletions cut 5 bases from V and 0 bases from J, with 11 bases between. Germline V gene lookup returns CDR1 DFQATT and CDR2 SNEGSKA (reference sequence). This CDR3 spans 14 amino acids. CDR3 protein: CSAPGLYSNQPQHF. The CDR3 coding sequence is TGCAGTGCTCCAGGCCTCTATAGCAATCAGCCCCAGCATTTT.

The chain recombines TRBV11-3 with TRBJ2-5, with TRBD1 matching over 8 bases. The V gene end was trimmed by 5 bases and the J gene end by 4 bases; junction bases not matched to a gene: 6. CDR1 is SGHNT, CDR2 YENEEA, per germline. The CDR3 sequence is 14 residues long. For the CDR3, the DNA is TGTGCCAGCAGCCGGGGCAGGGGGCCAGAGACCCAGTACTTC. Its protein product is CASSRGRGPETQYF.